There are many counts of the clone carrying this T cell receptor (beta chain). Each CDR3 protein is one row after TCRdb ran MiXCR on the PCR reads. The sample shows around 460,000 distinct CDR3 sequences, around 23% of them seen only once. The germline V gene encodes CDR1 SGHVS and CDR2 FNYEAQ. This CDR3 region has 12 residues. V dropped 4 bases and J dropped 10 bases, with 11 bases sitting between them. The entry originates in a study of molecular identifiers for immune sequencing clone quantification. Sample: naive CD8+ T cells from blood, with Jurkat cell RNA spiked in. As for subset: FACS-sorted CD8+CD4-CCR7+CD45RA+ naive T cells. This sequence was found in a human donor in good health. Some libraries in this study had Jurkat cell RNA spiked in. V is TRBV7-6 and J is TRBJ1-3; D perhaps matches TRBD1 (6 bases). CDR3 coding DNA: TGTGCCAGCAGCTCACCTCAGGGGACCATATATTTT. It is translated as CASSSPQGTIYF.